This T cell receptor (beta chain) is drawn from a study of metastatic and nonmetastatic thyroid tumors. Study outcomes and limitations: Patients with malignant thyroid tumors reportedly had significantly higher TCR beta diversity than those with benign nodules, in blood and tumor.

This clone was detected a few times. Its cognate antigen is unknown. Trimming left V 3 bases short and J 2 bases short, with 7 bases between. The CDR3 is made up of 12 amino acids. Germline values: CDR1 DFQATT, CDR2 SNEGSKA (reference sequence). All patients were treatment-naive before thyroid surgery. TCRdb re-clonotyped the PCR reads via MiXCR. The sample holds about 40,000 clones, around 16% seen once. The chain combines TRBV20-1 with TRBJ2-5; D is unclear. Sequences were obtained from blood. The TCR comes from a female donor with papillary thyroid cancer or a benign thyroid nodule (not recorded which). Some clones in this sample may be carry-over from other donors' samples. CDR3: CSARVEQETQYF. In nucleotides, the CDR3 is TGCAGTGCTAGGGTAGAACAAGAGACCCAGTACTTC.